Presented here are 3 T cell receptor beta chains from one specimen sequenced in a study of sequential checkpoint blockade in melanoma. Produced via immunoSEQ multiplex PCR; TCRdb's table is partial and in-frame only. The table includes 40,000 or so clones, 30% to 40% detected once. Sample treatment: randomized to nivolumab then ipilimumab (arm A) or the reverse (arm B). This material consisted of tumor tissue (inferred from file names), taken from a patient given nivolumab and ipilimumab in sequence. The receptor source for this set is a human donor with melanoma.

The V call is TRBV5-1, the J call TRBJ2-7; 8 bases are a match to TRBD2. This CDR3 comprises 15 residues. CDR1 is SGHRS, CDR2 YFSETQ, per germline. Trimming at V came to 3 bases and at J to 3 bases, leaving 8 bases not matched to a gene. The CDR3 DNA reads as TGCGCCAGCAGCTCCACCGGGACTAGTTTCTACGAGCAGTACTTC. This sequence encodes CASSSTGTSFYEQYF.

This clone came up a few times. The J gene is TRBJ2-5, the V gene TRBV4-1, with TRBD2 identical over 13 bases. Germline trimming cut 4 bases from V and 1 base from J; bases unmatched to any gene: 12. Germline CDR1 and CDR2: MGHRA and YSYEKL. The CDR3 consists of 19 residues. CDR3: CASSPTLLAGGSSQETQYF. In DNA, the CDR3 is TGCGCCAGCAGCCCCACCCTACTAGCGGGGGGGTCGTCCCAAGAGACCCAGTACTTC.

The rearrangement joins TRBV6-8 to TRBJ2-7; D ambiguous. The CDR3 extends over 17 amino acids. V lost 2 bases to trimming and J lost 0 bases, with 17 bases between them. Germline CDR1 is MNHGY and CDR2 is SAAAGT. The CDR3, as DNA: TGTGCCAGCAGTTACGGTACTTCGGACGCAAGCTCCTACGAGCAGTACTTC. It encodes CASSYGTSDASSYEQYF.